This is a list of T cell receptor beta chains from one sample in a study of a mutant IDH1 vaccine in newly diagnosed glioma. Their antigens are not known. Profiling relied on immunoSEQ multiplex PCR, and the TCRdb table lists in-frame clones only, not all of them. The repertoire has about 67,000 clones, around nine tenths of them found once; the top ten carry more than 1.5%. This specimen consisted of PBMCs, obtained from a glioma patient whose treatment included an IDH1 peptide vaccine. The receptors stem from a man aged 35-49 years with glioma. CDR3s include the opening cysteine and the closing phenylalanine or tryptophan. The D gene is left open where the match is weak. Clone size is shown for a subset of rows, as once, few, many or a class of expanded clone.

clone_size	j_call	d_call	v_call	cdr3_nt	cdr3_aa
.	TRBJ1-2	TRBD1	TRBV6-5	TGTGCCAGCAGTTACATTCGGACAGGGGGAGGCTATGGCTACACCTTC	CASSYIRTGGGYGYTF
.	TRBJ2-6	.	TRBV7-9	TGTGCCAGCAGCTTAACCCGGGCTTCTGGGGCCAACGTCCTGACTTTC	CASSLTRASGANVLTF
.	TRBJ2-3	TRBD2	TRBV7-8	TGTGCCAGCAGCCTCGGGACTAGCGGGAGTAGAGTCACAGATACGCAGTATTTT	CASSLGTSGSRVTDTQYF
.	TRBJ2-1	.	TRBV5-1	TGCGCCAGCAGCTTGTGGAGGTACAATGAGCAGTTCTTC	CASSLWRYNEQFF
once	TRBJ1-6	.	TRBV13	TGTGCCAGCAGTTACGGGCCCTCCTATAATTCACCCCTCCACTTT	CASSYGPSYNSPLHF
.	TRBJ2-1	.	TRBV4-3	TGCGCCAGCAGCCAAGCTCGACTAACCTACAATGAGCAGTTCTTC	CASSQARLTYNEQFF
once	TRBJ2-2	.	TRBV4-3	TGCGCCAGCAGCCAAGATATCGCGGCTATCCTAAACACCGGGGAGCTGTTTTTT	CASSQDIAAILNTGELFF
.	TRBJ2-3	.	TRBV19	TGTGCCAGTGGGGCCGGACCGATTAGCACAGATACGCAGTATTTT	CASGAGPISTDTQYF
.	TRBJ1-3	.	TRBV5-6	TGTGCCAGCAGCTTAGCCCACACTTACTCTGGAAACACCATATATTTT	CASSLAHTYSGNTIYF
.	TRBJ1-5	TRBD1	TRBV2	TGTGCCAGCAGTGAGCCGGGACAGATCAATCAGCCCCAGCATTTT	CASSEPGQINQPQHF
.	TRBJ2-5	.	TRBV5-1	TGCGCCAGCAGCTCCGGGGTTCCCGGAGAGACCCAGTACTTC	CASSSGVPGETQYF
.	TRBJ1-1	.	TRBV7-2	TGTGCCAGCAGCCCGGTGATAGGGGGCACTGAAGCTTTCTTT	CASSPVIGGTEAFF
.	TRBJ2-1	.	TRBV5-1	TGCGCCAGCAGCTTGGGACTTGGGTACAATGAGCAGTTCTTC	CASSLGLGYNEQFF
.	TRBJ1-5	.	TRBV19	TGTGCCAGCCAGGTAGTAGGGTTGTACAATCAGCCCCAGCATTTT	CASQVVGLYNQPQHF
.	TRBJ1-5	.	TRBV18	TGTGCCAGCTCACCCAGGGATGATCAGCCCCAGCATTTT	CASSPRDDQPQHF
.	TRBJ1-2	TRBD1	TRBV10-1	TGCGCCACCTGGACAGGGCGGGGCTATGGCTACACCTTC	CATWTGRGYGYTF
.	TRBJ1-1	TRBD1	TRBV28	TGTGCCAGCAGATCCGACAGGGGGACTGAAGCTTTCTTT	CASRSDRGTEAFF
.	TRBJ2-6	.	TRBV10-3	TGTGCCACTAGTTCGAATTCTCTGGGAGAAGCTGGGGCCAACGTCCTGACTTTC	CATSSNSLGEAGANVLTF
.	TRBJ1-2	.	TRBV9	TGTGCCAGCAGCGAGGAGGACGGAGCTAACTATGGCTACACCTTC	CASSEEDGANYGYTF
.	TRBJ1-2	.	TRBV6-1	TGTGCCAGCATACCCGGCTACACCTTC	CASIPGYTF
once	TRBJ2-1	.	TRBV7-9	TGTGCCAGCAGCTTATCTAGGGATGAGCAGTTCTTC	CASSLSRDEQFF
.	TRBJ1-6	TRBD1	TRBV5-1	TGCGCCAGCAGCAAGAGTCCCGGGACAGGGGTCGGCAATTCACCCCTCCACTTT	CASSKSPGTGVGNSPLHF
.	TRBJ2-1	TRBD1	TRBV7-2	TGTGCCAGCAGCCCCAGGACAGGGGCCTCCTACAATGAGCAGTTCTTC	CASSPRTGASYNEQFF
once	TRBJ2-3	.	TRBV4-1	TGCGCCAGCAGCCAAGCGCCCCTAACAGATACGCAGTATTTT	CASSQAPLTDTQYF
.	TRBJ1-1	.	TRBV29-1	TGCAGCGTTTCGGATACCGGAGAAGCTTTCTTT	CSVSDTGEAFF
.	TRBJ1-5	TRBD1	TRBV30	TGTGCCTGGTCGACAGGGGTCAATCAGCCCCAGCATTTT	CAWSTGVNQPQHF
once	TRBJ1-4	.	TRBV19	TGTGCCAGTAGGAGGGGTCTAGGTGAAAAACTGTTTTTT	CASRRGLGEKLFF
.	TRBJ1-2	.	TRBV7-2	TGTGCCAGCAGCTTATCCTCCGGGCCCGCTAACTATGGCTACACCTTC	CASSLSSGPANYGYTF
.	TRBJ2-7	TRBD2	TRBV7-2	TGTGCCAGCAGCCTCGGACTAGCGGGAGAGCCCCCTGGGTACGAGCAGTACTTC	CASSLGLAGEPPGYEQYF
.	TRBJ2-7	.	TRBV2	TGTGCCACCCGGGACACATACTACGAGCAGTACTTC	CATRDTYYEQYF
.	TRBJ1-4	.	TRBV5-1	TGCGCCAGCCGGCGGCTACAGGGAACTAATGAAAAACTGTTTTTT	CASRRLQGTNEKLFF
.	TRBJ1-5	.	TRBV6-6	TGTGCCAGCAGTCTTGACAATCAGCCCCAGCATTTT	CASSLDNQPQHF
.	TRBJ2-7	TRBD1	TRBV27	TGTGCCAGCAGTCTCACAGGGGGTCCGTCCTACGAGCAGTACTTC	CASSLTGGPSYEQYF
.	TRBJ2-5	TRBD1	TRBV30	TGTGCCGGCGTCTACAGGGGGCCCCCTCGGGAGACCCAGTACTTC	CAGVYRGPPRETQYF
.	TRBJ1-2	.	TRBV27	TGTGCCAGCAGTTTATCGGGTAGACCTTATGGCTACACCTTC	CASSLSGRPYGYTF
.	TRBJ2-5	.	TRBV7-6	TGTGCCAGCAGCTTAGTACGGAAGACCCAGTACTTC	CASSLVRKTQYF